These 12 T cell receptor beta chains were sequenced from one sample in a study of cytomegalovirus exposure and HLA in healthy donors. PCR was performed using 60 Vbeta and 13 Jbeta primers. The method was immunoSEQ multiplex PCR; TCRdb's version includes in-frame clones alone and lacks a portion of them. The table includes some 110,000 clones, 55% to 65% detected once. The sample was PBMCs. These receptors were taken from a middle-aged woman in good health and CMV-seropositive.

As DNA, the CDR3 is TGTGCCAGCAGCTTAGCCGGGACAGGGGATAGCAATCAGCCCCAGCATTTT. Protein: CASSLAGTGDSNQPQHF. The chain uses TRBV7-2 and TRBJ1-5, with 10 positions matching TRBD1. Germline V lookup: CDR1 SGHTA, CDR2 FQGNSA. V lost 0 bases to trimming and J lost 0 bases; unmatched junction nucleotides: 2. The CDR3 has 17 amino acids.

The chain links TRBV7-8 to TRBJ2-1, with 8 bases fitting TRBD2. The J segment lost 7 bases and the V segment lost 3 bases, leaving 5 bases of the junction unmatched. Germline CDR1 SGHVS, CDR2 FQNEAQ. This CDR3 has 14 residues. The CDR3 here is CASSFGTRKNEQFF. The CDR3 coding sequence is TGTGCCAGCAGCTTCGGGACTAGAAAGAATGAGCAGTTCTTC.

CDR3: CASDWAGLRSKNIQYF. Written as DNA, the CDR3 is TGTGCCAGTGATTGGGCGGGCCTCCGTTCCAAAAACATTCAGTACTTC. The V call is TRBV19, the J call TRBJ2-4, with D possibly matching TRBD2 (5 bases). The CDR3 runs 16 residues. Germline CDR1 reads LNHDA; CDR2 reads SQIVND (reference sequence). Trimming removed 8 bases at V and 2 bases at J, with 19 bases between.

The chain links TRBV27 to TRBJ1-5, with a weak D call TRBD1 (5 bases). The CDR3 is made up of 13 amino acids. The V end was cut by 5 bases, the J end by 6 bases, with 11 bases between. Germline CDR1 and CDR2: MNHEY and SMNVEV (reference sequence). This chain's CDR3 is CASSAGIGQPQHF. DNA for the CDR3: TGTGCCAGCAGTGCAGGGATCGGTCAGCCCCAGCATTTT.

The genes are TRBV6-5 and TRBJ1-5, with D perhaps TRBD1 (6 bases). The germline V and J ends were trimmed by 6 bases and 0 bases, with 12 bases remaining between them. Germline CDR1 and CDR2: MNHEY and SVGAGI. The CDR3 length is 15 residues. DNA of the CDR3: TGTGCCAGCAGGCGGACAGACTCTAGCAATCAGCCCCAGCATTTT. Protein product: CASRRTDSSNQPQHF.

This chain joins TRBV19 and TRBJ2-2; 7 bases match TRBD1. This CDR3 has 16 residues. With V trimmed by 3 bases and J by 5 bases, 9 bases remained unmatched. The germline CDR1 and CDR2 sequences are LNHDA and SQIVND (reference sequence). CDR3 residues: CASSISSDRPTGELFF. The CDR3 DNA sequence: TGTGCCAGTAGTATTAGTTCGGACAGGCCAACCGGGGAGCTGTTTTTT.

This chain links TRBV29-1 with TRBJ2-1; a weak D match, TRBD2 (5 bases). Germline CDR1 and CDR2: SQVTM and ANQGSEA. The CDR3 consists of 14 residues. V shed 7 bases and J shed 0 bases, with 13 bases lying between them. CDR3 sequence reads: CSAAVGSSYNEQFF. In DNA form, the CDR3 reads TGCAGCGCTGCGGTGGGGAGCTCCTACAATGAGCAGTTCTTC.

The table lists this clone with a count of one. J is TRBJ1-2 and V is TRBV5-1; 8 bases fit TRBD1. The CDR3 runs to 19 residues. V gave up 2 bases and J gave up 5 bases; unmatched junction bases: 20. From germline, CDR1 is SGHRS and CDR2 YFSETQ. The CDR3, as DNA: TGCGCCAGCAGCTTATCCGGGACAGGACCTTTCCAGGATAAGTATGGCTACACCTTC. Translating gives CASSLSGTGPFQDKYGYTF. Drawing the rest from reference TRBV5-1 and TRBJ1-2, the complete variable domain is KAGVTQTPRYLIKTRGQQVTLSCSPISGHRSVSWYQQTPGQGLQFLFEYFSETQRNKGNFPGRFSGRQFSNSRSEMNVSTLELGDSALYLCASSLSGTGPFQDKYGYTFGSGTRLTVV.

The chain couples TRBV14 to TRBJ1-4; the D gene is possibly TRBD1 (5 bases). The V and J ends lost 1 base and 3 bases respectively, with 9 bases between them. Germline values: CDR1 SGHDN, CDR2 FVKESK. This CDR3 region has 15 residues. CDR3 sequence (DNA): TGTGCCAGCAGCCAAGTCACAGGCCCTAATGAAAAACTGTTTTTT. Residues: CASSQVTGPNEKLFF.

The V and J genes are TRBV9 and TRBJ2-2; a possible D gene is TRBD1 (6 bases). CDR1 and CDR2 from the germline V gene are SGDLS and YYNGEE. V shed 0 bases and J shed 4 bases, with 16 bases lying between them. The CDR3 totals 17 residues. The CDR3 protein is CASSVDQGTPSTGELFF. In DNA form, the CDR3 reads TGTGCCAGCAGCGTAGATCAAGGGACACCTAGCACCGGGGAGCTGTTTTTT.

This clone was seen more than once but under ten times. This chain links TRBV7-2 with TRBJ2-1, with 14 bases matching TRBD2. The germline V gene has CDR1 SGHTA and CDR2 FQGNSA. V was clipped by 1 base and J by 4 bases; unmatched bases: 6. The CDR3 has 18 residues. CDR3 loop: CASSLETSGRVLYNEQFF. The CDR3 region has the DNA TGTGCCAGCAGCTTAGAGACTAGCGGGAGGGTCCTGTACAATGAGCAGTTCTTC.

The chain uses TRBV23-1 and TRBJ2-5; TRBD1 matches at 7 bases. TRBV23-1 is annotated as an ORF whose role is uncertain. The CDR3 has 16 amino acids. Germline trimming cut 2 bases from V and 1 base from J; bases unmatched to any gene: 7. This CDR3 reads CASSQANRGSQETQYF. CDR3 nucleotide sequence: TGCGCCAGCAGTCAAGCGAACAGGGGCTCCCAAGAGACCCAGTACTTC.